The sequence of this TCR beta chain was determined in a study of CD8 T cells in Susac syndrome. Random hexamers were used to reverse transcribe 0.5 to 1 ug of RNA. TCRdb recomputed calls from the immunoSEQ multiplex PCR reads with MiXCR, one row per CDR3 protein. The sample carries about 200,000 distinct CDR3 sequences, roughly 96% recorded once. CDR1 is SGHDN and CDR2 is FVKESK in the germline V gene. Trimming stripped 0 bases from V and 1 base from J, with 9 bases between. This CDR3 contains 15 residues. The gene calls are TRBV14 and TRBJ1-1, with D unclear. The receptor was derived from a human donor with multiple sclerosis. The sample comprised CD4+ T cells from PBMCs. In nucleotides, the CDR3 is TGTGCCAGCAGCCAAGATCCGGGGAAGAACACTGAAGCTTTCTTT. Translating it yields CASSQDPGKNTEAFF. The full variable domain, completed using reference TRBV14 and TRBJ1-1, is EAGVTQFPSHSVIEKGQTVTLRCDPISGHDNLYWYRRVMGKEIKFLLHFVKESKQDESGMPNNRFLAERTGGTYSTLKVQPAELEDSGVYFCASSQDPGKNTEAFFGQGTRLTVV.